A selection of T cell receptor beta chains follows, all from one sample in a study of T cells in Graves' hyperthyroidism and ophthalmopathy. MiXCR, applied by TCRdb to the multiplex PCR reads, yields one record per CDR3 protein. This sample carries under 600,000 distinct CDR3 sequences, 16% of them seen once, and the ten largest clones take roughly 3.3%. Sequencing was carried out using blood. The receptors stem from a middle-aged woman with Graves' ophthalmopathy. Both conserved end residues are trimmed from each CDR3.

v_call	j_call	cdr3_aa
TRBV7-2	TRBJ2-1	ASRKGQGHYNEQF
TRBV30	TRBJ1-2	AWSVQSNNYGYT
TRBV7-9	TRBJ1-5	ASSLEGRQPQH
TRBV30	TRBJ1-4	AWSVQRVQLF
TRBV14	TRBJ1-3	ASSQGSGYSGNTIY
TRBV6-1	TRBJ1-1	ASSEGHLETEAF
TRBV29-1	TRBJ2-5	SVEFARETQY
TRBV10-3	TRBJ2-5	AISEGDRLRETQY
TRBV6-2/TRBV6-3	TRBJ1-3	ASGVGHSGNTIY
TRBV3-1	TRBJ1-2	ASSHQRGSGYT
TRBV20-1	TRBJ2-1	SARVNLGGGSSYNEQF
TRBV2	TRBJ1-5	AGEYSGDQPQH
TRBV7-9	TRBJ1-3	ASSPTGVGNTIY
TRBV2	TRBJ2-7	ASSEWPSGRYEQY
TRBV27	TRBJ1-5	ASSLWVGPTGYLNQPQH
TRBV24-1	TRBJ2-1	ATSAKLAGNYNEQF
TRBV4-1	TRBJ2-3	ASSNRGGSSGGGTDTQY
TRBV20-1	TRBJ2-7	SADKTREQY
TRBV7-9	TRBJ2-2	ASSPPGPTSTGELF
TRBV20-1	TRBJ1-5	SASKLLFSNQPQH
TRBV6-2/TRBV6-3	TRBJ2-5	ASSGQLRETQY
TRBV18	TRBJ2-7	ASSPIPGGGDEQY
TRBV18	TRBJ2-2	ASSPTTGRNAGELF
TRBV12-3/TRBV12-4	TRBJ1-4	ASCLAANEKLF
TRBV4-1	TRBJ1-5	ASSQTGTDSNQPQH
TRBV7-2	TRBJ2-7	ASSYTGTGAYEQY
TRBV27	TRBJ2-7	ASSLSGGVDYEQY
TRBV29-1	TRBJ1-1	SVDPGAIEAF
TRBV14	TRBJ2-1	ASVLPHYNEQF
TRBV5-8	TRBJ1-3	ASSSGTDAGNTIY
TRBV18	TRBJ2-7	ASSTDRDEQY
TRBV6-6	TRBJ1-5	ASSYSRWSNQPQH
TRBV12-3/TRBV12-4	TRBJ2-3	ASSFDAGGGTDTQY
TRBV7-9	TRBJ2-3	ASSPGTSSLDTQY
TRBV6-1	TRBJ2-2	ASSQGAIGELF
TRBV5-8	TRBJ2-1	ATPGGYSYNEQF
TRBV28	TRBJ1-1	ASSFSGTANTEAF
TRBV4-1	TRBJ2-3	AAGASTDTQY
TRBV3-1	TRBJ2-1	ASSQEAQGLTYNEQF
TRBV4-2	TRBJ1-1	ASSQEETGGMSEAF
TRBV6-6	TRBJ2-7	ASSYGRDPNYEQY
TRBV19	TRBJ1-6	ASSMGGASNSPLH
TRBV7-8	TRBJ2-3	ASSSLGPDTQY
TRBV28	TRBJ2-7	ASNSGLPYEQY
TRBV6-2/TRBV6-3	TRBJ2-3	ASSDQAEGTDTQY